The following is a T cell receptor beta chain sequence with its context. Its antigen is not identified. The data are from a study of T-cell memory formation after mild COVID-19. Whole-study context: Largely, the TCR clusters proved donor specific.

Study conclusions and caveats: Unconfirmed was the SARS-CoV-2 specificity of second-wave clones that peaked on day 37. Whereas later expanders leaned CD4+, clones contracting day 15 to 85 showed a balanced CD4/CD8 makeup. CD4+ clones that contracted lay mainly in CM and EM; CD8+ ones lay in EMRA.

TCRdb independently ran MiXCR on the 5' RACE reads; one entry per CDR3 protein. The sample has about 260,000 distinct CDR3 sequences, less than 9.5% seen once; the top ten hold about 20%. V lost 1 base and J 4 bases, leaving 12 bases between the germline ends. CDR3 size: 15 residues. Source material: PBMCs or a T cell subset sorted from them (not recorded which). The sequence was collected from a man younger than 35 who had mild COVID-19 (a few samples of this study predate the infection). Cell type and time point are not known. J is TRBJ2-3 and V is TRBV12-3 or TRBV12-4; D perhaps matches TRBD1 (5 bases). The chain's CDR3 is CASSLGGRSPDTQYF. Here the CDR3 DNA reads TGTGCCAGCAGTTTAGGGGGCAGGTCCCCAGATACGCAGTATTTT.